The text below deals with one T cell receptor beta chain. Its target is unknown. All TRB cDNA libraries came from 5' RACE performed with UMI labels. TCRdb reprocessed the 5' RACE reads and reports one entry per CDR3 protein, with no DNA. Found here are roughly 24,000 distinct CDR3 sequences; the top ten clones hold 20%. These data are taken from a study of CXCR3-negative and CXCR3-positive naive CD8 T cells. Study background: Per library, roughly 1.6 +/- 0.3 million reads; some 140 million TRB reads overall.

Study-level findings and limits: Expression of CXCR3 was partially reduced after cryopreservation, and fresh PBMCs were used in most assays. Relative to memory CD8+ cells, whose diversity was much lower, both naive subsets had comparably high diversity. Whereas memory cells differed, naive CXCR3-negative and CXCR3-positive cells shared similar TRBV-TRBJ usage.

This CDR3 has 16 amino acids. Germline CDR1 reads SQVTM; CDR2 reads ANQGSEA. The material sequenced was memory CD8+ T cells from blood. The chain employs TRBV29-1 and TRBJ2-3; TCRdb calls TRBD2, which cannot be checked without DNA. The TCR was taken from a human donor in good health. Some clones in this sample may be carry-over from other donors' samples. This CDR3 reads CSVDGTSGAFVDTQYF.